Here is one TCR beta chain with its context. This clonotype was seen ten or more times. No antigen is known for it. Base qualities are missing; no much larger clone stands one base away. The treatment or condition label, read with the paper, signifies: allogeneic hematopoietic cell transplantation with graft depleted of TCRalphabeta T cells and CD19 B cells. TCRalphabeta/CD19-depleted allogeneic hematopoietic cell grafts were given to the transplant recipients, all of whom were children. The record originates from a study of T-cell reconstitution after alpha-beta-depleted transplantation in children (dated by TCRdb to the mid-2010s). With respect to the entire study: Using TCR repertoire profiling, the study followed T-cell immune reconstitution in a quantitative way in children after TCRalphabeta/CD19-depleted allogeneic hematopoietic cell transplantation. Broader findings and caveats from the paper: The apparently early alphabetaT-cell count recovery about two months after transplant was reportedly dependent on only several hundred rapidly expanded clones derived from non-depleted graft cells. Over subsequent months, a decline in hyperexpanded clone frequencies was noted, and after one year, T-cell counts and TCRbeta diversity were mostly ascribed to newly produced T cells. The high TCRbeta diversity at day 60 in some patients was ascribed to recipient T cells and intrathymic progenitors that had survived conditioning.

The library relied on PCR. The instrument given in TCRdb is Illumina HiSeq 2500. Molecular barcoding was employed in the preparation of TCR libraries, with unique molecular identifiers being used to normalize TCRbeta repertoire quantification. TCRdb itself trimmed the public reads at Q25 with fastp, ran MiXCR and retained productive beta chains. Rows with a matching CDR3 protein are joined into one entry that keeps the most common DNA and genes. This sample is represented by hundreds of thousands of distinct CDR3 sequences; roughly 8% of them were singletons. The biggest ten clones account for about 6.4% of the sample. The starting material was PBMCs, mostly from graft donor cells, obtained 180 days after TCRalphabeta/CD19-depleted stem cell transplant. The receptor was derived from a male patient aged 10-17 years who had a stem cell transplant for acute lymphoblastic leukemia, so the T cells may come from the graft donor.

The CDR3 corresponds to CASRIGQALGKNTGELFF. The DNA reads TGTGCCAGCAGAATCGGACAGGCCTTAGGGAAGAACACCGGGGAGCTGTTTTTT. The rearrangement joined TRBV11-1 to TRBJ2-2; 7 bases in the junction line up with TRBD1. CDR1 SGHAT and CDR2 FQDESV are derived from the germline V gene (reference sequence). V trim: 6 bases; J trim: 1 base; unmatched bases: 14. The CDR3 has 18 amino acids, counting the end cysteine and phenylalanine. Kept here is only the CDR3 DNA, which spans 54 bases and is read in frame from base 1.